One T cell receptor (beta chain) is described in this entry. Antigen unknown. The data belong to a study of yellow fever vaccine responses in identical twins. Study-level findings and limits: Twins showed a vaccine T cell response that reportedly seemed partly convergent, partly personalized.

The CDR3 totals 15 residues. CDR1 and CDR2 (germline): LNHNV, YYDKDF (reference sequence). The V end was cut by 5 bases, the J end by 0 bases, with 10 bases between. One entry per CDR3 protein results from TCRdb running MiXCR on the RT-PCR reads. Found here are 15,000 to 20,000 distinct CDR3 sequences, around 76% of them singletons; the top ten hold roughly 2.4%. V gene TRBV15 combines with J gene TRBJ2-2; possible D gene TRBD1, 6 bases. The clonotype was recovered from a woman aged 18-29 years who received the yellow fever vaccine. Sample: T cells from blood (PBMCs), unsorted or a sorted subset (not recorded which), taken before or after yellow fever vaccination (not recorded which). In nucleotides, the CDR3 is TGTGCCACCAGCGTCGCAGGGGCGAACACCGGGGAGCTGTTTTTT. The encoded protein is CATSVAGANTGELFF.